These 26 T cell receptor beta chains were sequenced from one sample in a study of read filtering for tumor transcriptome and immune sequencing. Molecular barcoded adaptors covering alpha/delta and beta/gamma chains were used on roughly 400 ng RNA. TCRdb re-derived calls from the reads in MiXCR, one entry per CDR3 protein. The sample lists more than 100,000 distinct CDR3 sequences; over 10% were seen once. Sequencing input: a population of CD138-negative cells sorted from bone marrow. These TCRs come from a donor at least 40 years old with multiple myeloma.

J is TRBJ1-5 and V is TRBV3-1; weak D call: TRBD1 (6 bases). This CDR3 contains 15 residues. V gave up 5 bases and J gave up 3 bases, with 14 bases separating them. The V gene's germline CDR1 is LGHDT and CDR2 YNNKEL (reference sequence). CDR3 DNA: TGTGCCAGCAGCGGGGGCAGGGCAGACAATCAGCCCCAGCATTTT. The encoded protein is CASSGGRADNQPQHF.

At least ten counts were recorded for this clonotype. The chain uses TRBV20-1 and TRBJ1-1; D remains unclear. Germline-derived CDR1 and CDR2 are DFQATT and SNEGSKA (reference sequence). The CDR3 is 12 residues long. Between the trimmed V and J ends, which lost 6 bases and 0 bases, there was a span of 8 bases. The CDR3, as DNA: TGCAGTGCCGACACCATGAACACTGAAGCTTTCTTT. Protein sequence: CSADTMNTEAFF.

Notes on this clonotype: A read error is possible here, since a much larger clone lies one base away. The gene calls are TRBV7-9 and TRBJ2-5, with a possible D match to TRBD1 (5 bases). The germline CDR1 and CDR2 sequences are SEHNR and FQNEAQ (reference sequence). This CDR3 is 16 amino acids long. CDR3 region: CAGSLSSTTGQETQYF. Here the CDR3 DNA reads TGTGCCGGCAGCTTATCGTCCACTACAGGCCAAGAGACCCAGTACTTC.

This clonotype was seen ten or more times. The chain uses TRBV11-2 and TRBJ2-2; D is unclear. CDR1 is SGHAT and CDR2 is FQNNGV in the germline V gene. This CDR3 region has 13 residues. Deletions cut 5 bases from V and 8 bases from J, with 12 bases between. This chain's CDR3 is CASSPRTAGELFF. The CDR3 region has the DNA TGTGCCAGCAGCCCCAGGACGGCAGGGGAGCTGTTTTTT.

The table lists this clonotype with many counts. The chain has TRBV6-5 and TRBJ1-4, with D maybe TRBD1 (6 bases). The CDR3 totals 12 residues. CDR1 and CDR2 (germline): MNHEY, SVGAGI. The V end was cut by 8 bases, the J end by 4 bases, with 8 bases between. This CDR3 reads CASGTFNEKLFF. The CDR3 DNA follows: TGTGCCAGCGGGACATTTAATGAAAAACTGTTTTTT.

Only a few counts were recorded for this clonotype. DNA of the CDR3: TGTGCCAGCAGCGCGGGGGCAGGTGAGGGGAGTCAGCCCCAGCATTTT. Translating it yields CASSAGAGEGSQPQHF. The rearrangement links TRBV9 to TRBJ1-5; D is perhaps TRBD1 (6 bases). Germline lookup yields CDR1 SGDLS and CDR2 YYNGEE. With 3 bases removed from V and 6 bases from J, the gap between germline ends came to 19 bases. CDR3 length equals 16 residues.

For this clonotype: One base away lies a much larger clone, so this may be a sequencing read error. This chain joins TRBV5-1 and TRBJ2-6; 9 nucleotides line up with TRBD1. The CDR3 has 17 amino acids. With V trimmed by 0 bases and J by 4 bases, 5 bases remained unmatched. Germline values: CDR1 SGHRS, CDR2 YFSETQ. This CDR3 is CASSLGNRGLGANVLTF. CDR3 nucleotide sequence: TGCGCCAGCAGCTTGGGGAACAGGGGGCTAGGGGCCAACGTCCTGACTTTC.

Ten or more counts support this clonotype. The rearrangement uses TRBV15 and TRBJ2-3; TRBD2 is a possible D gene (6 bases). The CDR3 loop spans 16 amino acids. Trimming shortened V by 0 bases and J by 6 bases, and 16 bases separated the two germline ends. Germline CDR1 reads LNHNV; CDR2 reads YYDKDF (reference sequence). In nucleotides, the CDR3 is TGTGCCACCAGCAGAGATAGGCAGGGAGGAAGGGATACGCAGTATTTT. It codes for CATSRDRQGGRDTQYF.

A note on this clonotype: A much bigger clone sits one base away, suggesting this may be a read error. This chain joins TRBV20-1 and TRBJ2-7; no definite D call. Germline CDR1 is DFQATT and CDR2 is SNEGSKA (reference sequence). The ends were cut back, 1 base at V and 7 bases at J, with 17 bases in the middle. The CDR3 extends over 14 amino acids. The CDR3: CSARGSQRLKEQYF. DNA for the CDR3: TGCAGTGCTAGAGGGTCGCAGAGGCTGAAGGAGCAGTACTTC.

The sample holds many counts of this clonotype. This chain links TRBV5-1 with TRBJ2-3; D gene ambiguous. The CDR3 spans 13 residues. Looked up from germline, CDR1 is SGHRS and CDR2 is YFSETQ. V was shortened by 4 bases and J by 2 bases, with 8 bases between the two germline ends. CDR3 nucleotides: TGCGCCAGCAGCCCTTCCATCACAGATACGCAGTATTTT. This gives the protein CASSPSITDTQYF.

This clonotype occurred many times. The chain employs TRBV6-4 and TRBJ2-2; either TRBD1 or TRBD2 may supply D (5 bases each). CDR1 and CDR2 from the germline V gene are MRHNA and SNTAGT. This CDR3 has 13 residues. The V end was cut by 2 bases, the J end by 6 bases, with 7 bases between. Here the CDR3 reads CASSDGGSGELFF. Written as DNA, the CDR3 is TGTGCCAGCAGTGACGGGGGTTCCGGGGAGCTGTTTTTT.

In the case of this clonotype: This may arise from a read error, as a much more abundant clone is one base away. The chain is built from TRBV7-7 and TRBJ2-1; TRBD2 might be the D (6 bases). This CDR3 spans 13 amino acids. Germline values: CDR1 SSHAT, CDR2 FNYEAQ (reference sequence). As DNA, the CDR3 is TGTGCTAGCAGCTGGGGGGTCGCGGATGAGCAGTTCTTC. This sequence encodes CASSWGVADEQFF.

Note on this clonotype: Since a much larger clone is just one base distant, this may be a read error. Without the conserved terminal phenylalanine or tryptophan, this CDR3 likely stems from a read error. V is TRBV27 and J is TRBJ2-7, with 7 bases matching TRBD2. J was trimmed by 4 bases and V by 4 bases; bases with no gene match: 7. There are 14 residues in the CDR3. Germline assignment: CDR1 MNHEY and CDR2 SMNVEV (reference sequence). The CDR3 bases are TGTGCCAGCAGTTGGGCGGGAGAGGGATACGAGCAGTACCTC. Encoded protein: CASSWAGEGYEQYL.

V and J are TRBV5-1 and TRBJ1-5; maybe TRBD1 (6 bases). The CDR3 covers 13 residues. From germline, CDR1 is SGHRS and CDR2 YFSETQ. V shed 3 bases and J shed 7 bases, with 11 bases lying between them. CDR3 in DNA: TGCGCCAGCAGCTCGGACAGTGACCAGCCCCAGCATTTT. Its protein is CASSSDSDQPQHF.

This clonotype was detected many times. This chain uses TRBV29-1 with TRBJ2-1, with TRBD1 matching over 7 bases. The CDR3 extends over 13 amino acids. Germline V gene lookup returns CDR1 SQVTM and CDR2 ANQGSEA. Germline trimming cut 4 bases from V and 7 bases from J; bases unmatched to any gene: 7. The CDR3 bases are TGCAGCGTTGTTAAGGGGGCGGTGAATGAGCAGTTCTTC. Translation: CSVVKGAVNEQFF.

Many counts were recorded for this clonotype. The V gene is TRBV27, the J gene TRBJ2-1; TRBD2 agrees at 13 bases. The germline V gene has CDR1 MNHEY and CDR2 SMNVEV (reference sequence). The CDR3 totals 17 residues. V dropped 3 bases and J dropped 8; count of bases not matched to a gene: 10. In nucleotides, the CDR3 is TGTGCCAGCAGTTTGAGGCCGGGACTAGCGGGGAGGGATGAGCAGTTCTTC. It yields the protein CASSLRPGLAGRDEQFF.

This clonotype has ten or more counts. This chain links TRBV5-1 with TRBJ2-2; 7 positions agree with TRBD2. Germline CDR1 and CDR2: SGHRS and YFSETQ. The CDR3 runs 14 residues. V trimming: 7 bases; J trimming: 0 bases; junction bases outside the gene matches: 3. Written as DNA, the CDR3 is TGCGCCAGCCAGACTAGCTCGAACACCGGGGAGCTGTTTTTT. This translates into CASQTSSNTGELFF.

Ten or more counts support this clonotype. This sequence joins TRBV12-3 or TRBV12-4 and TRBJ2-2; perhaps TRBD1 as D (5 bases). The V and J ends lost 3 bases and 5 bases respectively, with 10 bases between them. This CDR3 has 14 amino acids. CDR3 protein: CASSLVSGTGELFF. The CDR3 DNA reads TGTGCCAGCAGTTTGGTCTCAGGGACCGGGGAGCTGTTTTTT.

This clonotype has a count of ten or more. The V call is TRBV2, the J call TRBJ1-1, with D maybe TRBD1 (6 bases). Germline V gene sequence: CDR1 SNHLY, CDR2 FYNNEI. V lost 5 bases and J lost 5, with 15 bases in between. This CDR3 contains 14 residues. CDR3 nucleotide sequence: TGTGCCAGCAGTAAAACAGGGCGGGGGACTGAAGCTTTCTTT. It yields the protein CASSKTGRGTEAFF. Full variable domain (missing parts from reference TRBV2 and TRBJ1-1): EPEVTQTPSHQVTQMGQEVILRCVPISNHLYFYWYRQILGQKVEFLVSFYNNEISEKSEIFDDQFSVERPDGSNFTLKIRSTKLEDSAMYFCASSKTGRGTEAFFGQGTRLTVV.

The chain uses TRBV19 and TRBJ2-2, with 10 bases that match TRBD2. The CDR3 runs to 15 residues. In germline, CDR1 is LNHDA, CDR2 SQIVND (reference sequence). Unmatched junction bases numbered 5, after V lost 4 bases and J lost 6 bases. For the CDR3, the DNA is TGTGCCAGTAGTACTGCTAGCGGGGGAGCCGGGGAGCTGTTTTTT. It is translated as CASSTASGGAGELFF.

This clonotype was counted only a few times. A much larger clone differs from this one at a single base, so this may be a read error. J is TRBJ2-1 and V is TRBV7-2; possible D gene TRBD1, 6 bases. V lost 2 bases and J 0 bases, leaving 8 bases between the germline ends. Looked up from germline, CDR1 is SGHTA and CDR2 is FQGNSA. The CDR3 spans 15 residues. CDR3 bases: TGTGCCAGCAGCTTAAGGGGGTCCTCCTACAATGAGCAGTTCTTC. The encoded protein is CASSLRGSSYNEQFF.

This chain uses TRBV5-1 with TRBJ2-5, with 8 bases fitting TRBD1. Germline CDR1 reads SGHRS; CDR2 reads YFSETQ. J gave up 5 bases and V 0 bases, and 6 bases lay outside the gene matches. The CDR3 extends over 15 amino acids. For the CDR3, the DNA is TGCGCCAGCAGCTTGGGACAGGGGCGGCGGGAGACCCAGTACTTC. Translated, it gives CASSLGQGRRETQYF.

Points on this clonotype: A far larger clone lies a single base away; this is likely a read error. The chain is built from TRBV11-2 and TRBJ2-3; 8 positions agree with TRBD1. Germline CDR1 is SGHAT and CDR2 is FQNNGV. CDR3 length: 12 residues. As DNA, the CDR3 is TGTGCCAGCAGCTTAGGGAGGCAGGGGGCGTTTTTC. As protein: CASSLGRQGAFF. The full variable domain, completed using reference TRBV11-2 and TRBJ2-3, is EAGVAQSPRYKIIEKRQSVAFWCNPISGHATLYWYQQILGQGPKLLIQFQNNGVVDDSQLPKDRFSAERLKGVDSTLKIQPAKLEDSAVYLCASSLGRQGAFFGPGTRLTVL.

This clonotype was detected ten times or more. Germline is not matched at one junction end, which may reflect a read error. The rearrangement uses TRBV18 and TRBJ1-1, with 7 bases fitting TRBD1. Germline V gives CDR1 KGHSH, CDR2 LQKENI. The CDR3 is 14 residues long. The CDR3 DNA sequence: TGTGCCAGCTCATCACCCGGGACAGCTCCCGAAGCTTTCTTT. Translation: CASSSPGTAPEAFF. Full variable domain (missing parts from reference TRBV18 and TRBJ1-1): NAGVMQNPRHLVRRRGQEARLRCSPMKGHSHVYWYRQLPEEGLKFMVYLQKENIIDESGMPKERFSAEFPKEGPSILRIQQVVRGDSAAYFCASSSPGTAPEAFFGQGTRLTVV.

The count of this clonotype is one. A single base separates this from a much larger clone, so it may be a read error. The chain combines TRBV20-1 with TRBJ2-3; possible D gene TRBD2, 5 bases. V lost 6 bases and J lost 3, with 16 bases in between. The CDR3 totals 14 residues. The germline V gene encodes CDR1 DFQATT and CDR2 SNEGSKA (reference sequence). In DNA, the CDR3 is TGCAGTGCAGTAGAGGGAGTGGGGACAGATACGCAGTATTTT. Its translation: CSAVEGVGTDTQYF.

CDR3 loop: CAWSVGPGEQYF. The CDR3 region has the DNA TGTGCCTGGAGTGTAGGCCCGGGGGAGCAGTACTTC. The chain joins TRBV30 to TRBJ2-7; perhaps TRBD2 as D (5 bases). The CDR3 is 12 residues long. The germline CDR1 and CDR2 sequences are GTSNPN and SVGIG (reference sequence). Trimming left V 0 bases short and J 7 bases short, with 10 bases between.